This passage covers 20 T cell receptor beta chains from one sample sequenced in a study of cytomegalovirus exposure and HLA in healthy donors. 60 Vbeta and 13 Jbeta primers were used in PCR. TCRdb keeps only in-frame clones here, not all; method: immunoSEQ multiplex PCR. The sample table sets out about 99,000 clones. Sequences were obtained from PBMCs. These receptor sequences come from a man in his forties in good health and CMV-seronegative.

The V call is TRBV29-1, the J call TRBJ2-1, with D maybe TRBD2 (5 bases). V dropped 3 bases and J dropped 7 bases, with 16 bases sitting between them. Germline CDR1 and CDR2: SQVTM and ANQGSEA. This CDR3 has 14 amino acids. CDR3 bases: TGCAGCGTTGACGGGTTAGAGGGAACGAATGAGCAGTTCTTC. Its translation: CSVDGLEGTNEQFF.

This chain links TRBV5-6 with TRBJ2-7; 13 bases match TRBD2. The CDR3 sequence is 14 residues long. Trimming removed 3 bases from V and 4 bases from J; junction bases left unmatched: 1. In germline, CDR1 is SGHDT, CDR2 YYEEEE. CDR3 bases: TGTGCCAGCAGCTGGACTAGCGGGAGTTACGAGCAGTACTTC. Translation: CASSWTSGSYEQYF.

The chain uses TRBV2 and TRBJ2-5; D perhaps matches TRBD1 (6 bases). Trimming pared 5 bases from V and 5 bases from J, leaving 12 bases between. This CDR3 is 13 amino acids long. CDR1 and CDR2 from the germline V gene are SNHLY and FYNNEI. For the CDR3, the DNA is TGTGCCAGCAGTCAACAGGGACGGGAGACCCAGTACTTC. Translating gives CASSQQGRETQYF.

V usage is TRBV11-3 and J usage is TRBJ1-1; maybe TRBD1 (5 bases). CDR3 length equals 13 residues. Trimming cost V 4 bases and J 5 bases, with 11 bases left between them. Looked up from germline, CDR1 is SGHNT and CDR2 is YENEEA. The CDR3 DNA reads TGTGCCAGCAGCTCCGGGGAGGGGACTGAAGCTTTCTTT. Protein: CASSSGEGTEAFF.

This sequence joins TRBV4-2 and TRBJ2-1; TRBD2 aligns across 12 bases. CDR3 size: 16 residues. Losses at the gene ends were 4 bases for V and 4 bases for J; bases not matched to a gene: 5. Germline V gene data show CDR1 as LGHNA and CDR2 as YNFKEQ. In DNA form, the CDR3 reads TGTGCCAGCAGCCCAGAGACTAGCGGGGGTTACAATGAGCAGTTCTTC. Residues: CASSPETSGGYNEQFF.

This rearrangement joins TRBV27 to TRBJ2-2; 9 nucleotides match TRBD2. Unmatched junction bases numbered 6, after V lost 1 base and J lost 0 bases. The CDR3 is 18 residues long. Looked up from germline, CDR1 is MNHEY and CDR2 is SMNVEV (reference sequence). The CDR3, as DNA: TGTGCCAGCAGTTTATTCAGCGGGAGGACTGCGAACACCGGGGAGCTGTTTTTT. This codes for CASSLFSGRTANTGELFF.

The CDR3: CATGNRGPNTEAFF. CDR3 DNA: TGTGCCACCGGGAACAGGGGACCGAACACTGAAGCTTTCTTT. This chain joins TRBV19 and TRBJ1-1, with 7 bases that match TRBD1. After removal of 10 bases from V and 1 base from J, the junction contained 9 bases not matched to a gene. The CDR3 covers 14 residues. Germline V CDR1 and CDR2: LNHDA, SQIVND (reference sequence).

The rearrangement links TRBV7-9 to TRBJ1-5; D is unresolved. Between the trimmed V and J ends, which lost 2 bases and 0 bases, there was a span of 8 bases. Germline V gene sequence: CDR1 SEHNR, CDR2 FQNEAQ (reference sequence). The CDR3 is 15 residues long. This CDR3 is CASSLSPGSNQPQHF. CDR3 DNA sequence: TGTGCCAGCAGCTTATCACCCGGTAGCAATCAGCCCCAGCATTTT.

J is TRBJ2-5 and V is TRBV5-6, with D tentatively TRBD2 (6 bases). The closer fit of TRBJ2-7 to the DNA end suggests the J call may be wrong. The CDR3 has 14 residues. Germline CDR1 SGHDT, CDR2 YYEEEE. DNA for the CDR3: TGTGCCAGCAGCTCATGGAGGGCAGGGTTCGAGCAGTACTTC. Protein sequence: CASSSWRAGFEQYF.

The chain joins TRBV5-1 to TRBJ2-1; perhaps TRBD2 as D (5 bases). The V gene's germline CDR1 is SGHRS and CDR2 YFSETQ. This CDR3 spans 14 amino acids. The V end lost 4 bases, the J end lost 9 bases, and 17 bases lay between the germline ends. The CDR3 sequence: CASSLRTGLSEQFF. The DNA for the CDR3 is TGCGCCAGCAGCCTCCGGACTGGGTTGAGTGAGCAGTTCTTC. Filled out from reference TRBV5-1 and TRBJ2-1, the complete variable domain reads KAGVTQTPRYLIKTRGQQVTLSCSPISGHRSVSWYQQTPGQGLQFLFEYFSETQRNKGNFPGRFSGRQFSNSRSEMNVSTLELGDSALYLCASSLRTGLSEQFFGPGTRLTVL.

This rearrangement joins TRBV28 to TRBJ2-1; D is perhaps TRBD2 (5 bases). The CDR3 sequence is 12 residues long. Trimming cost V 5 bases and J 8 bases, with 10 bases left between them. Germline assignment: CDR1 MDHEN and CDR2 SYDVKM. The CDR3 coding sequence is TGTGCCAGCAGTGAGGACTTTTATGAGCAGTTCTTC. Translation gives CASSEDFYEQFF.

The chain carries TRBV28 and TRBJ2-7; D is possibly TRBD1 (5 bases). CDR1 and CDR2 (germline): MDHEN, SYDVKM. This CDR3 region has 13 residues. V lost 11 bases to trimming and J lost 1 base, with 15 bases between them. CDR3 in amino acids: CASRVGPSYEQYF. The DNA of the CDR3 is TGTGCCTCCAGAGTGGGGCCTTCCTACGAGCAGTACTTC.

The chain has TRBV6-6 and TRBJ2-6, with D unresolved. V was clipped by 8 bases and J by 0 bases, with 2 bases between them. In germline, CDR1 is MNHNY, CDR2 SVGAGI (reference sequence). CDR3 length: 12 residues. The CDR3 DNA follows: TGTGCCAGCTACTCTGGGGCCAACGTCCTGACTTTC. The encoded protein is CASYSGANVLTF.

A note on this clone: At the DNA level, this CDR3 is encoded by other sequences in the same sample as well. The J gene is TRBJ1-1, the V gene TRBV27; 8 bases line up with TRBD1. Germline V gives CDR1 MNHEY, CDR2 SMNVEV (reference sequence). V was clipped by 2 bases and J by 4 bases; unmatched bases: 0. The CDR3 spans 13 residues. The CDR3 is CASSLQGATEAFF. The DNA for the CDR3 is TGTGCCAGCAGTTTACAGGGGGCCACTGAAGCTTTCTTT.

The chain is built from TRBV7-6 and TRBJ1-6, with no clear D. In germline, CDR1 is SGHVS, CDR2 FNYEAQ. This CDR3 has 16 residues. Trimming took 1 base from V and 0 from J, leaving 7 bases between them. CDR3 sequence: CASSLVPGSYNSPLHF. The CDR3 DNA follows: TGTGCCAGCAGCTTAGTCCCAGGCTCCTATAATTCACCCCTCCACTTT.

The chain carries TRBV19 and TRBJ2-7; D may be TRBD1 (5 bases). The germline V and J ends were trimmed by 8 bases and 2 bases, with 16 bases remaining between them. The germline V gene encodes CDR1 LNHDA and CDR2 SQIVND (reference sequence). This CDR3 is built from 14 residues. CDR3: CASGRGIGAYEQYF. CDR3 sequence (DNA): TGTGCCAGTGGAAGGGGTATTGGAGCCTACGAGCAGTACTTC.

Details on this clone: Other nucleotide sequences from this sample produce the same CDR3. The V call is TRBV7-8, the J call TRBJ1-6, with 7 bases aligning to TRBD1. The CDR3 covers 15 residues. V dropped 2 bases and J dropped 7; count of bases not matched to a gene: 5. Germline assignment: CDR1 SGHVS and CDR2 FQNEAQ. In DNA, the CDR3 is TGTGCCAGCAGCTTAACAGGGGTGGTGAATTCACCCCTCCACTTT. Its translation is CASSLTGVVNSPLHF.

The V call is TRBV6-1, the J call TRBJ1-4, with D maybe TRBD1 (6 bases). V was clipped by 5 bases and J by 4 bases, with 11 bases between them. The germline gives CDR1 MNHNS, CDR2 SASEGT. The CDR3 totals 14 residues. The CDR3 sequence: CASSKRGGNEKLFF. For the CDR3, the DNA is TGTGCCAGCAGTAAAAGGGGGGGTAATGAAAAACTGTTTTTT.

The V and J genes are TRBV6-6 and TRBJ1-2; unclear D gene. This CDR3 region has 15 residues. The V gene's germline CDR1 is MNHNY and CDR2 SVGAGI (reference sequence). Trimming removed 9 bases from V and 8 bases from J, with 25 bases in between. The DNA for the CDR3 is TGTGCCAGTAAAATTCTGGGCAGAAAAAACTGGGGCTACACCTTC. It is translated as CASKILGRKNWGYTF.

The chain has TRBV30 and TRBJ1-2; no clear D. The CDR3 extends over 14 amino acids. Trimming shortened V by 3 bases and J by 1 base, and 12 bases separated the two germline ends. The germline V gene encodes CDR1 GTSNPN and CDR2 SVGIG (reference sequence). This CDR3 reads CAWSNPGFNYGYTF. The CDR3 DNA is TGTGCCTGGAGCAACCCGGGTTTTAACTATGGCTACACCTTC.